This T cell receptor (beta chain) appears in the sequencing data of a study of T cell repertoires in cytomegalovirus infection (dated by TCRdb to about 2019). The study in broad terms: Because public TCR beta signatures pointed to carriage of CMV infection together with the matching HLA type, the HLA type of each donor mattered for the analysis. Broader findings and caveats from the paper: Cumulative frequency of public TCR beta family members discriminated carriers of CMV infection plus the relevant HLA type in this cohort and an independent approximately 350-donor cohort. In the ex vivo response, HLA-C-restricted CMV-specific TCR beta clonotypes were dominant, and in two of eight donors the single most frequent clonotype came from this HLA-C-restricted group.

The germline V gene provides CDR1 SGHTA and CDR2 FQGNSA. V and J lose 5 bases and 7 bases, and a span of 18 bases separates them. Measured from the cysteine to the phenylalanine, the CDR3 is 15 residues long. The CDR3 DNA has 45 bases and is translated from base 1. This clonotype was recorded at least ten times. Its antigen remains undetermined. There are no base qualities to consult, and no much larger clone falls within one base. TCRdb lists the instrument as Illumina HiSeq 1500. TCRdb cleaned the public reads at Q25 with fastp, built clones with MiXCR and kept in-frame beta chains. For every CDR3 protein sequence, its rows merge into one entry that carries the most common genes and DNA. For this sample the table gives around 350,000 distinct CDR3 sequences, of which around a sixth were detected only once. The ten largest account for 8.7% of the sample.

Input material: PBMCs. The chain couples TRBV7-2 to TRBJ2-1; the D gene is possibly TRBD2, with 6 bases matching. The receptor was isolated from a human donor in good health (CMV status not recorded). Some clones in this sample may be carry-over from other donors' samples. Here the CDR3 is given as CASSHRVGRENEQFF. In nucleotides, the sequence is TGTGCCAGCAGCCACCGAGTGGGGCGGGAAAATGAGCAGTTCTTC.